This entry is about one TCR beta chain. What it binds is not known. The sample comes from a study of shared clonotypes between healthy human individuals. Study conclusions and caveats: The expectation was that sequencing depth would affect clonotype sharing among donors.

Between the trimmed V and J ends, which lost 4 bases and 1 base, there was a span of 13 bases. This CDR3 comprises 15 residues. Germline V gene lookup returns CDR1 MNHEY and CDR2 SMNVEV (reference sequence). The genomic DNA of each subset was split evenly across several immunoSEQ plates. When replicate PCRs were run on unsorted PBMC, they used 300 ng DNA, approximately 33,000 T cell genomes. TCRdb keeps only in-frame clones here, not all; method: immunoSEQ multiplex PCR. Altogether about half a million clones are present, around 73% being singletons, with the ten largest covering more than 10%. The sequence was collected from a middle-aged woman in good health. Some clones in this sample may be carry-over from other donors' samples. The genes are TRBV27 and TRBJ1-2, with D hard to call. Sequencing used PBMCs. CDR3 residues: CASSSSPEINYGYTF. The CDR3 nucleotides read TGTGCCAGCAGTTCCAGTCCAGAGATTAACTATGGCTACACCTTC.